These T cell receptor beta chains were read from a single sample in a study of shared clonotypes between healthy human individuals. Here immunoSEQ multiplex PCR was the method, and the copy in TCRdb shows in-frame clones only, minus some. The sample consists of millions of clones, over 90% of them appearing once. Sequencing input: naive CD4+ T cells from PBMCs. These receptors all come from a man aged 18 to 30 in good health. Some clones in this sample may be carry-over from other donors' samples. Each CDR3 is given with its conserved first and last residue. D genes are given only for firm matches. The size of a clone is reported for some rows only, either as once, few or many, or as a class for expanded clones.

TRBJ2-1	NA	TRBV11-2	NA	CASTSLAPGSEQFF	TGTGCCAGCACCTCGCTGGCCCCCGGGAGTGAGCAGTTCTTC
TRBJ2-7	NA	TRBV5-4	NA	CASSSGHSSYEQYF	TGTGCCAGCAGCTCGGGACACAGCTCCTACGAGCAGTACTTC
TRBJ1-3	NA	TRBV2	NA	CASTDSSGNTIYF	TGTGCCAGCACAGACAGCTCTGGAAACACCATATATTTT
TRBJ1-1	NA	TRBV30	once	CAWSARGVAEAFF	TGTGCCTGGAGTGCCCGGGGGGTCGCTGAAGCTTTCTTT
TRBJ1-3	NA	TRBV4-1	NA	CASTLGGTNSGNTIYF	TGCGCCAGCACCCTAGGGGGTACCAACTCTGGAAACACCATATATTTT
TRBJ2-2	NA	TRBV10-3	NA	CATEAWGVDTGELFF	TGTGCCACCGAGGCGTGGGGGGTGGACACCGGGGAGCTGTTTTTT
TRBJ2-1	NA	TRBV20-1	NA	CSAHRGEQFF	TGCAGTGCGCATAGAGGGGAGCAGTTCTTC
TRBJ1-2	TRBD1	TRBV28	NA	CASSIGQDYGYTF	TGTGCCAGCAGTATCGGACAGGACTATGGCTACACCTTC
TRBJ1-3	TRBD1	TRBV25-1	NA	CASSEDRGGNTIYF	TGTGCCAGCAGTGAGGACAGGGGAGGAAACACCATATATTTT
TRBJ1-2	TRBD1	TRBV6-5	NA	CASSLLTGGASGYTF	TGTGCCAGCAGTCTATTGACAGGGGGCGCTTCTGGCTACACCTTC
TRBJ1-1	NA	TRBV19	NA	CASSPGPDRNTEAFF	TGTGCCAGTAGCCCAGGACCCGATAGGAACACTGAAGCTTTCTTT
TRBJ2-1	TRBD1	TRBV28	NA	CASSTGQIFYNEQFF	TGTGCCAGCAGCACGGGACAGATCTTCTACAATGAGCAGTTCTTC
TRBJ1-5	TRBD1	TRBV7-9	few	CASSLGFGTGDQPQHF	TGTGCCAGCAGCTTAGGTTTCGGTACAGGGGATCAGCCCCAGCATTTT